These 20 T cell receptor beta chains were all obtained from the same sample, sequenced in a study of OX40 agonist ivuxolimab in advanced cancers. Only in-frame clones appear in the TCRdb table, and some are missing; sequencing was by immunoSEQ multiplex PCR. This table has roughly 62,000 clones, about four fifths appearing once. The sequences come from CD4+ or CD8+ T cells sorted from blood, collected in a trial of the OX40 agonist ivuxolimab. These receptors were obtained from an adult with an advanced solid tumor such as melanoma, head and neck, liver or kidney cancer.

This chain connects TRBV9 to TRBJ2-7; 8 nucleotides match TRBD1. Looked up from germline, CDR1 is SGDLS and CDR2 is YYNGEE. This CDR3 spans 14 amino acids. V trimming: 2 bases; J trimming: 4 bases; junction bases outside the gene matches: 5. The CDR3 DNA follows: TGTGCCAGCAGCGTCGACGGACAGGGTTACGAGCAGTACTTC. This sequence encodes CASSVDGQGYEQYF.

This chain connects TRBV7-6 to TRBJ2-5; D gene uncertain. Matching the DNA end better, TRBJ2-7 makes the J call doubtful. CDR3 size: 13 residues. The germline gives CDR1 SGHVS, CDR2 FNYEAQ. CDR3 residues: CASSLPESYEQYF. CDR3 bases: TGTGCCAGCAGCTTACCAGAGTCCTACGAGCAGTACTTC.

The sample holds one count of this clone. V is TRBV7-9 and J is TRBJ2-1, with TRBD2 matching over 9 bases. The CDR3 runs 15 residues. Losses at the gene ends were 5 bases for V and 7 bases for J; bases not matched to a gene: 9. Germline V CDR1 and CDR2: SEHNR, FQNEAQ (reference sequence). CDR3 in amino acids: CASSAGAGGQNEQFF. The CDR3 coding sequence is TGTGCCAGCAGCGCGGGAGCGGGGGGCCAGAATGAGCAGTTCTTC.

On this clone: Other DNA variants within this sample encode the same CDR3. J is TRBJ2-5 and V is TRBV11-2; D unresolved. The germline CDR1 and CDR2 sequences are SGHAT and FQNNGV. The CDR3 covers 12 residues. The V gene lost 3 bases and the J gene lost 1 base, with 3 bases spanning the gap. CDR3 amino acids: CASSLVQETQYF. The CDR3 bases are TGTGCCAGCAGCTTGGTCCAAGAGACCCAGTACTTC.

The rearrangement links TRBV29-1 to TRBJ2-3; TRBD1 might be the D (5 bases). Trimming took off 3 bases at V and 4 bases at J, with 14 bases between the two ends. Germline-derived CDR1 and CDR2 are SQVTM and ANQGSEA. The CDR3 has 14 residues. This CDR3 is CSVDSSGASDTQYF. The CDR3 coding sequence is TGCAGCGTTGACAGTTCTGGGGCCTCAGATACGCAGTATTTT.

The J gene is TRBJ1-5, the V gene TRBV28; D is possibly TRBD1 (5 bases). Trimming took 8 bases from V and 1 from J, leaving 12 bases between them. The germline V gene has CDR1 MDHEN and CDR2 SYDVKM. The length of the CDR3 is 14 residues. The CDR3: CASGLTASNQPQHF. The CDR3 nucleotides read TGTGCCAGCGGACTGACAGCGAGCAATCAGCCCCAGCATTTT.

The gene calls are TRBV5-1 and TRBJ1-1; TRBD1 matches at 7 bases. After removal of 1 base from V and 7 bases from J, the junction contained 7 bases not matched to a gene. CDR1 and CDR2 (germline): SGHRS, YFSETQ. The CDR3 totals 14 residues. CDR3 nucleotide sequence: TGCGCCAGCAGCTTGAGTCAGGGGGTTGGTGAAGCTTTCTTT. Protein sequence: CASSLSQGVGEAFF.

The V gene is TRBV7-2, the J gene TRBJ2-3; 10 positions agree with TRBD2. CDR1 SGHTA and CDR2 FQGNSA come from the germline V gene. The V and J ends lost 4 bases and 2 bases, in that order; junction bases with no gene match: 3. CDR3 length: 15 amino acids. CDR3 protein: CASSSSGRATDTQYF. Written as DNA, the CDR3 is TGTGCCAGCAGCTCGAGCGGGAGGGCCACAGATACGCAGTATTTT.

The chain joins TRBV19 to TRBJ1-2; D is uncertain. Trimming removed 3 bases from V and 5 bases from J, with 22 bases in between. This CDR3 has 17 amino acids. The germline gives CDR1 LNHDA, CDR2 SQIVND (reference sequence). CDR3 nucleotides: TGTGCCAGTAGTATCCCAAATTTGGGGATCTTGCAATATGGCTACACCTTC. Amino acids: CASSIPNLGILQYGYTF.

This clone has a single count. The chain is built from TRBV15 and TRBJ1-1; a weak D match, TRBD1 (6 bases). The CDR3 covers 15 residues. The V gene lost 3 bases and the J gene lost 0 bases, with 11 bases spanning the gap. Germline CDR1 is LNHNV and CDR2 is YYDKDF (reference sequence). Here the CDR3 DNA reads TGTGCCACCAGCAGCGACAGGAGCATGAACACTGAAGCTTTCTTT. Translating it yields CATSSDRSMNTEAFF. Variable domain in full (rest from reference TRBV15 and TRBJ1-1): DAMVIQNPRYQVTQFGKPVTLSCSQTLNHNVMYWYQQKSSQAPKLLFHYYDKDFNNEADTPDNFQSRRPNTSFCFLDIRSPGLGDTAMYLCATSSDRSMNTEAFFGQGTRLTVV.

This clone was seen a single time. The gene calls are TRBV28 and TRBJ2-4; tentatively, D is TRBD2 (6 bases). The germline gives CDR1 MDHEN, CDR2 SYDVKM. V lost 2 bases and J 9 bases, leaving 14 bases between the germline ends. The CDR3 consists of 14 residues. CDR3 loop: CASSLASAGGIQYF. CDR3 DNA sequence: TGTGCCAGCAGTTTAGCCAGCGCCGGGGGCATTCAGTACTTC.

V is TRBV28 and J is TRBJ1-2; weak D call: TRBD1 (5 bases). CDR3 length: 14 amino acids. V was pared by 8 bases and J by 1 base, with 14 bases between. Germline V gene lookup returns CDR1 MDHEN and CDR2 SYDVKM. The CDR3 DNA is TGTGCCAGCGGCGAGTCAGGGTATAACTATGGCTACACCTTC. Translating it yields CASGESGYNYGYTF.

J is TRBJ2-7 and V is TRBV6-5, with unresolved D. The germline V and J ends were trimmed by 2 bases and 1 base, with 9 bases remaining between them. The CDR3 extends over 14 amino acids. Germline V gene sequence: CDR1 MNHEY, CDR2 SVGAGI. The CDR3 nucleotides read TGTGCCAGCAGTTACGGCGCGGTTTCCTACGAGCAGTACTTC. Translation: CASSYGAVSYEQYF.

The chain links TRBV2 to TRBJ2-1; 8 bases agree with TRBD2. CDR3 size: 16 residues. The germline gives CDR1 SNHLY, CDR2 FYNNEI. V lost 3 bases to trimming and J lost 4 bases; unmatched junction nucleotides: 8. The CDR3 sequence is CASSELPGTRYNEQFF. The CDR3 DNA reads TGTGCCAGCAGTGAGCTTCCCGGGACTAGATACAATGAGCAGTTCTTC.

The chain links TRBV6-5 to TRBJ2-1; TRBD2 matches 9 bases. The trim removed 8 bases at V and 4 bases at J, leaving 6 bases unmatched. Germline V gene data show CDR1 as MNHEY and CDR2 as SVGAGI. The CDR3 spans 14 residues. CDR3 in DNA: TGTGCCAGCTATTCTAGCGGGGCATACAATGAGCAGTTCTTC. Residues: CASYSSGAYNEQFF.

This clone showed up just a few times. The V and J genes are TRBV7-2 and TRBJ2-7; D may be TRBD1 (6 bases). The germline gives CDR1 SGHTA, CDR2 FQGNSA. The ends were cut back, 5 bases at V and 9 bases at J, with 17 bases in the middle. This CDR3 comprises 13 residues. Written as DNA, the CDR3 is TGTGCCAGCAGCCTATCCTCCTACAGGGTGCAGTACTTC. It specifies CASSLSSYRVQYF. The variable domain in full, completed from reference TRBV7-2 and TRBJ2-7, reads GAGVSQSPSNKVTEKGKDVELRCDPISGHTALYWYRQSLGQGLEFLIYFQGNSAPDKSGLPSDRFSAERTGGSVSTLTIQRTQQEDSAVYLCASSLSSYRVQYFGPGTRLTVT.

This clone was observed once. The J gene is TRBJ1-1, the V gene TRBV6-1; D perhaps matches TRBD1 (5 bases). There are 15 residues in the CDR3. Germline assignment: CDR1 MNHNS and CDR2 SASEGT. Trimming removed 2 bases from V and 6 bases from J, with 16 bases in between. In nucleotides, the CDR3 is TGTGCCAGCAGTGAACGGGGGTTCGGGCGTGCTGAAGCTTTCTTT. Protein product: CASSERGFGRAEAFF.

The chain is built from TRBV14 and TRBJ2-3; 12 bases are a match to TRBD2. V lost 4 bases, J lost 7 bases, and 6 bases stayed unmatched. From germline, CDR1 is SGHDN and CDR2 FVKESK. The CDR3 contains 15 residues. The CDR3 protein is CASSPGTSGWYTQYF. The CDR3 DNA reads as TGTGCCAGCAGCCCTGGGACTAGCGGGTGGTATACGCAGTATTTT.

The rearrangement links TRBV9 to TRBJ2-6; 9 positions agree with TRBD2. Germline V lookup: CDR1 SGDLS, CDR2 YYNGEE. V dropped 3 bases and J dropped 2; count of bases not matched to a gene: 12. CDR3 length equals 19 residues. The CDR3 reads CASSAYPLRGGPGANVLTF. The CDR3 region has the DNA TGTGCCAGCAGCGCCTATCCCTTGCGGGGGGGCCCTGGGGCCAACGTCCTGACTTTC.

This chain joins TRBV6-6 and TRBJ1-5; TRBD1 agrees at 9 bases. Per germline, CDR1 MNHNY and CDR2 SVGAGI (reference sequence). The CDR3 has 15 amino acids. J was trimmed by 7 bases and V by 0 bases; bases with no gene match: 4. The CDR3 loop reads CASSYSRGQGQPQHF. CDR3 coding DNA: TGTGCCAGCAGTTACTCGAGGGGACAGGGCCAGCCCCAGCATTTT.